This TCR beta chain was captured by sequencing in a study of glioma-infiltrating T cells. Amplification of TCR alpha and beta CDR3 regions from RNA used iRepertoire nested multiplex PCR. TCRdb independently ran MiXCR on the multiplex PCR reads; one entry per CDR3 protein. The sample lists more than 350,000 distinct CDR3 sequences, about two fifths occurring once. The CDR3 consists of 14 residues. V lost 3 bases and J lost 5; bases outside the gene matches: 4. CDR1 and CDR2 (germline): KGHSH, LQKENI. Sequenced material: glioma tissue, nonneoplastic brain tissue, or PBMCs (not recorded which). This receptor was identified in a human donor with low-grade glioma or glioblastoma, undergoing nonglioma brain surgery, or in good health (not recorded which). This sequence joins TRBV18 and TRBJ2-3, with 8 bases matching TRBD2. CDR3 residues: CASSPTSVGDTQYF. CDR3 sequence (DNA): TGTGCCAGCTCACCGACTAGCGTGGGAGATACGCAGTATTTT.